A single sample gave rise to the 31 T cell receptor beta chains below, sequenced in a study of blood T cells in healthy people across ages. Next came a second PCR, run for 7 to 11 cycles, which used a sample-barcoded 5' primer along with a J-beta primer mix. TCRdb passed the 5' RACE reads through MiXCR, listing each CDR3 protein once. Here the sample spans nearly 800,000 distinct CDR3 sequences, about 61% being singletons. The specimen was blood. The receptors shown here come from a middle-aged man in good health.

The gene calls are TRBV5-1 and TRBJ2-7, with 8 positions matching TRBD2. V trimming: 2 bases; J trimming: 2 bases; junction bases outside the gene matches: 6. Germline V gene data show CDR1 as SGHRS and CDR2 as YFSETQ. This CDR3 contains 15 residues. In DNA form, the CDR3 reads TGCGCCAGCAGCTTTATTAGCGGGACCACCTACGAGCAGTACTTC. As protein: CASSFISGTTYEQYF.

This clonotype was observed a few times. This rearrangement joins TRBV20-1 to TRBJ1-2; 8 bases map to TRBD1. Germline CDR1 is DFQATT and CDR2 is SNEGSKA (reference sequence). J gave up 7 bases and V 3 bases, and 10 bases lay outside the gene matches. This CDR3 has 14 amino acids. CDR3 sequence reads: CSASLQGASGGYTF. DNA for the CDR3: TGCAGTGCTAGCCTTCAGGGGGCTTCGGGTGGCTACACCTTC.

The chain carries TRBV28 and TRBJ1-1; 9 bases align to TRBD1. Per the germline V gene, CDR1 is MDHEN and CDR2 is SYDVKM. Trimming cost V 6 bases and J 5 bases; bases outside gene matches: 10. The CDR3 loop spans 15 amino acids. CDR3 sequence: CASRDLQGARTEAFF. For the CDR3, the DNA is TGTGCCAGCAGAGACTTACAGGGGGCGCGGACTGAAGCTTTCTTT.

This chain joins TRBV15 and TRBJ2-7, with D hard to call. The V gene's germline CDR1 is LNHNV and CDR2 YYDKDF (reference sequence). The length of the CDR3 is 14 residues. The V gene lost 1 base and the J gene lost 0 bases, with 7 bases spanning the gap. The CDR3 loop is CATSRVRSSYEQYF. Here the CDR3 DNA reads TGTGCCACCAGCAGAGTGCGGAGCTCCTACGAGCAGTACTTC.

This chain links TRBV7-2 with TRBJ2-5, with TRBD2 as a possible D gene (7 bases). The CDR3 is made up of 15 amino acids. Per germline, CDR1 SGHTA and CDR2 FQGNSA. V was trimmed by 1 base and J by 1 base, leaving 10 bases between them. The CDR3 sequence: CASSLGRGPQETQYF. CDR3 in DNA: TGTGCCAGCAGCTTAGGGCGGGGGCCCCAAGAGACCCAGTACTTC.

V usage is TRBV9 and J usage is TRBJ1-4, with D possibly being TRBD1 (5 bases). The CDR3 sequence is 14 residues long. Trimming cost V 7 bases and J 8 bases, with 18 bases left between them. Germline CDR1 is SGDLS and CDR2 is YYNGEE. In DNA form, the CDR3 reads TGTGCCAGCGGGGATTGGGCAGGGAACGAAAAACTGTTTTTT. Translating it yields CASGDWAGNEKLFF.

The chain joins TRBV9 to TRBJ2-3; the match to TRBD2 covers 7 bases. Germline trimming cut 3 bases from V and 0 bases from J; bases unmatched to any gene: 4. The CDR3 consists of 15 residues. Germline V gene sequence: CDR1 SGDLS, CDR2 YYNGEE. The CDR3 spells CASSGTSASTDTQYF. CDR3 sequence (DNA): TGTGCCAGCAGCGGAACTAGCGCGAGCACAGATACGCAGTATTTT.

The chain uses TRBV5-1 and TRBJ1-1, with D tentatively TRBD1 (5 bases). Germline loops: CDR1 SGHRS, CDR2 YFSETQ. Trimming took off 7 bases at V and 5 bases at J, with 12 bases between the two ends. The CDR3 covers 12 residues. CDR3 region: CASRRGETEAFF. The CDR3 DNA sequence: TGCGCCAGCCGACGGGGGGAGACTGAAGCTTTCTTT. Filled out from reference TRBV5-1 and TRBJ1-1, the complete variable domain reads KAGVTQTPRYLIKTRGQQVTLSCSPISGHRSVSWYQQTPGQGLQFLFEYFSETQRNKGNFPGRFSGRQFSNSRSEMNVSTLELGDSALYLCASRRGETEAFFGQGTRLTVV.

This clonotype appeared a single time. The genes are TRBV12-3 or TRBV12-4 and TRBJ2-1, with D possibly matching TRBD2 (5 bases). This CDR3 has 14 residues. V lost 7 bases, J lost 6 bases, and 16 bases lay in between. The DNA of the CDR3 is TGTGCCAGCATGTTCTTTGGAGGCCCCAATGAGCAGTTCTTC. Translation: CASMFFGGPNEQFF.

This clonotype has only a few counts. This chain uses TRBV9 with TRBJ2-3; TRBD2 is a possible D gene (5 bases). Per the germline V gene, CDR1 is SGDLS and CDR2 is YYNGEE. The CDR3 runs to 15 residues. The germline V and J ends were trimmed by 3 bases and 6 bases, with 17 bases remaining between them. CDR3 nucleotides: TGTGCCAGCAGCGCTGAGTCAACTAGATCGGATACGCAGTATTTT. Translating gives CASSAESTRSDTQYF.

The J gene is TRBJ2-3, the V gene TRBV9; TRBD2 matches 8 bases. The V gene's germline CDR1 is SGDLS and CDR2 YYNGEE. Unmatched junction bases numbered 8, after V lost 9 bases and J lost 5 bases. This CDR3 is 13 amino acids long. The CDR3 sequence is CATSAGVIDTQYF. Here the CDR3 DNA reads TGTGCCACCTCAGCGGGGGTAATAGATACGCAGTATTTT.

Only a few counts were recorded for this clonotype. The gene calls are TRBV10-3 and TRBJ2-5; 7 nucleotides line up with TRBD2. The CDR3 is 14 residues long. J was trimmed by 5 bases and V by 3 bases; bases with no gene match: 6. Germline V lookup: CDR1 ENHRY, CDR2 SYGVKD. The CDR3 protein is CAISEPSGGETQYF. In DNA form, the CDR3 reads TGTGCCATCAGTGAACCTAGCGGAGGGGAGACCCAGTACTTC.

This clonotype was seen a single time. J is TRBJ2-4 and V is TRBV7-2; 14 bases match TRBD2. Trimming took 5 bases from V and 0 from J; bases not matched to a gene: 3. Germline V CDR1 and CDR2: SGHTA, FQGNSA. The CDR3 runs 17 residues. CDR3 loop: CASSTTSGGVAKNIQYF. The CDR3 DNA sequence: TGTGCCAGCAGCACGACTAGCGGGGGGGTAGCCAAAAACATTCAGTACTTC.

This rearrangement joins TRBV9 to TRBJ1-4; 8 nucleotides agree with TRBD1. The CDR3 is 15 amino acids. V dropped 4 bases and J dropped 3; count of bases not matched to a gene: 5. Germline CDR1 and CDR2: SGDLS and YYNGEE. The CDR3 region is CASSPQTGANEKLFF. Written as DNA, the CDR3 is TGTGCCAGCAGCCCCCAGACAGGGGCTAATGAAAAACTGTTTTTT.

V and J are TRBV15 and TRBJ2-1; D may be TRBD2 (6 bases). Looked up from germline, CDR1 is LNHNV and CDR2 is YYDKDF (reference sequence). The CDR3 spans 16 residues. Trimming took off 0 bases at V and 4 bases at J, with 13 bases between the two ends. The CDR3 region is CATSREVGGIYNEQFF. The CDR3 DNA reads TGTGCCACCAGCAGAGAAGTCGGGGGAATTTACAATGAGCAGTTCTTC.

The chain employs TRBV7-2 and TRBJ2-3; 15 nucleotides agree with TRBD2. The CDR3 length is 18 residues. The trim removed 1 base at V and 5 bases at J, leaving 7 bases unmatched. Germline V gene lookup returns CDR1 SGHTA and CDR2 FQGNSA. As DNA, the CDR3 is TGTGCCAGCAGCTTAGAGGGGACTAGCGGGGGGCGTAAAGATACGCAGTATTTT. Protein sequence: CASSLEGTSGGRKDTQYF.

This chain connects TRBV4-2 to TRBJ2-1; D ambiguous. Trimming left V 3 bases short and J 1 base short, with 7 bases between. The germline V gene encodes CDR1 LGHNA and CDR2 YNFKEQ. The CDR3 loop spans 14 amino acids. CDR3 sequence reads: CASSHFSSYNEQFF. CDR3 DNA sequence: TGTGCCAGCAGCCATTTCAGTTCCTACAATGAGCAGTTCTTC.

The chain employs TRBV6-6 and TRBJ2-7; D might be TRBD1 (6 bases). V shed 6 bases and J shed 0 bases, with 12 bases lying between them. The CDR3 has 14 residues. Per the germline V gene, CDR1 is MNHNY and CDR2 is SVGAGI (reference sequence). The CDR3, as DNA: TGTGCCAGCAGACTTACAGGGTCCTCCTACGAGCAGTACTTC. It translates to CASRLTGSSYEQYF.

V usage is TRBV9 and J usage is TRBJ2-3; no reliable D call. Germline CDR1 and CDR2: SGDLS and YYNGEE. This CDR3 has 13 amino acids. V dropped 6 bases and J dropped 0 bases, with 8 bases sitting between them. The CDR3 region is CASTAHSTDTQYF. The CDR3 DNA sequence: TGTGCCAGCACCGCCCATAGCACAGATACGCAGTATTTT.

The chain combines TRBV24-1 with TRBJ2-7; possibly TRBD1 for D (6 bases). Germline V gives CDR1 KGHDR, CDR2 SFDVKD. The V gene lost 5 bases and the J gene lost 0 bases, with 16 bases spanning the gap. This CDR3 is built from 16 residues. CDR3 sequence: CATSGIDRSGSYEQYF. The CDR3 region has the DNA TGTGCCACCAGTGGCATCGACAGGTCCGGCTCCTACGAGCAGTACTTC.

A single count supports this clonotype. V and J are TRBV9 and TRBJ2-1, with unresolved D. Looked up from germline, CDR1 is SGDLS and CDR2 is YYNGEE. The ends were cut back, 0 bases at V and 4 bases at J, with 11 bases in the middle. The CDR3 length is 15 residues. CDR3: CASSVESGRYNEQFF. In DNA form, the CDR3 reads TGTGCCAGCAGCGTAGAATCTGGCCGTTACAATGAGCAGTTCTTC.

V is TRBV4-3 and J is TRBJ2-4; D may be TRBD2 (5 bases). V gave up 6 bases and J gave up 3 bases, with 18 bases separating them. Germline V CDR1 and CDR2: LGHNA, YSLEER. The CDR3 contains 16 residues. CDR3 region: CASSRTFGQDKNIQYF. For the CDR3, the DNA is TGCGCCAGCAGTAGGACTTTCGGGCAAGACAAAAACATTCAGTACTTC.

This clonotype was seen only a few times. A much larger clone lies one base from this, so it may be a read error. The chain couples TRBV27 to TRBJ1-2; maybe TRBD1 (6 bases). The V and J ends lost 5 bases and 4 bases respectively, with 14 bases between them. Germline CDR1 is MNHEY and CDR2 is SMNVEV (reference sequence). The length of the CDR3 is 14 residues. The CDR3 protein is CASSVSGGRYGYTF. Here the CDR3 DNA reads TGTGCCAGCAGTGTTAGTGGGGGCCGCTATGGCTACACCTTC.

The chain recombines TRBV6-1 with TRBJ2-4; maybe TRBD2 (5 bases). The CDR3 extends over 13 amino acids. Germline values: CDR1 MNHNS, CDR2 SASEGT. The V gene lost 8 bases and the J gene lost 6 bases, with 14 bases spanning the gap. The CDR3 loop is CASSLDGLNIQYF. DNA for the CDR3: TGTGCCAGCTCGCTGGACGGACTAAACATTCAGTACTTC.

The J gene is TRBJ2-1, the V gene TRBV24-1; 12 bases line up with TRBD2. The V segment lost 4 bases and the J segment 0 bases; nucleotides outside the gene matches: 18. Germline lookup yields CDR1 KGHDR and CDR2 SFDVKD. The CDR3 runs to 22 residues. The CDR3 region has the DNA TGTGCCACCAGTGAACACGACCTAGCGGGGGGGCGCCGACCGAGCTCCTACAATGAGCAGTTCTTC. This encodes CATSEHDLAGGRRPSSYNEQFF.

The genes are TRBV20-1 and TRBJ2-3, with D perhaps matching TRBD2 (7 bases). The CDR3 is made up of 14 amino acids. The V gene's germline CDR1 is DFQATT and CDR2 SNEGSKA (reference sequence). Trimming cost V 1 base and J 2 bases, with 10 bases left between them. CDR3 protein: CSARGAGATDTQYF. CDR3 DNA sequence: TGCAGTGCTAGAGGCGCGGGGGCCACAGATACGCAGTATTTT.

The CDR3 DNA is TGTGCCTGGACCATGGGGCTACGGGCTTTCTTT. This translates into CAWTMGLRAFF. This chain links TRBV30 with TRBJ1-1, with TRBD1 as a possible D gene (5 bases). This CDR3 region has 11 residues. V lost 4 bases and J 11 bases, leaving 14 bases between the germline ends. Germline V CDR1 and CDR2: GTSNPN, SVGIG (reference sequence).

This clonotype appeared a few times. The rearrangement joins TRBV4-1 to TRBJ2-7; TRBD1 or TRBD2 may be the D gene (5 bases each). The CDR3 sequence is 14 residues long. Trimming pared 3 bases from V and 2 bases from J, leaving 11 bases between. Germline V gene sequence: CDR1 MGHRA, CDR2 YSYEKL. The CDR3 region is CASSHGQGPYEQYF. Written as DNA, the CDR3 is TGCGCCAGCAGCCACGGGCAGGGACCCTACGAGCAGTACTTC.

V usage is TRBV27 and J usage is TRBJ1-4, with no clear D. V was shortened by 6 bases and J by 8 bases, with 16 bases between the two germline ends. This CDR3 has 14 residues. Germline CDR1 MNHEY, CDR2 SMNVEV (reference sequence). In DNA form, the CDR3 reads TGTGCCAGCAGCACCAGTTGGCGAATCGAAAAACTGTTTTTT. It codes for CASSTSWRIEKLFF.

This clonotype has more than one count but fewer than ten. The chain joins TRBV11-3 to TRBJ2-3; D unresolved. Trimming took 4 bases from V and 3 from J, leaving 11 bases between them. CDR1 SGHNT and CDR2 YENEEA come from the germline V gene. This CDR3 has 14 amino acids. The CDR3 nucleotides are TGTGCCAGCAGCTCGAGAACTAATACAGATACGCAGTATTTT. Amino acids: CASSSRTNTDTQYF.

The chain uses TRBV24-1 and TRBJ2-3; TRBD1 matches 9 bases. CDR3 length equals 16 residues. J was trimmed by 5 bases and V by 3 bases; bases with no gene match: 8. Germline CDR1 and CDR2: KGHDR and SFDVKD. The CDR3 coding sequence is TGTGCCACCAGTGATCGTACAGGGGGCGCCGAAGATACGCAGTATTTT. This gives the protein CATSDRTGGAEDTQYF.